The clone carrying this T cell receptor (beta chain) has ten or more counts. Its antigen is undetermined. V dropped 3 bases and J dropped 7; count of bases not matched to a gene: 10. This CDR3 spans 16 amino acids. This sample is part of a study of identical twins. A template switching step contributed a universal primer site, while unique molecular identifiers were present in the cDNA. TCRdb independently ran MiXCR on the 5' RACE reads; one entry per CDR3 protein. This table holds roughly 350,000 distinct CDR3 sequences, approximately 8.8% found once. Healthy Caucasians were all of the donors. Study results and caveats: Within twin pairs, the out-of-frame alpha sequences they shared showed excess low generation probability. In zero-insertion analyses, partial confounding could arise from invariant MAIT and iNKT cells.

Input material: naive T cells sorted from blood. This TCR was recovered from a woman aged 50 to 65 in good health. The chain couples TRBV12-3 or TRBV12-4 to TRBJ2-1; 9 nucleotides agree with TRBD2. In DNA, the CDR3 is TGTGCCAGCAGTTTTGGGGGCGGGAGGGCCCGGAATGAGCAGTTCTTC. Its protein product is CASSFGGGRARNEQFF.